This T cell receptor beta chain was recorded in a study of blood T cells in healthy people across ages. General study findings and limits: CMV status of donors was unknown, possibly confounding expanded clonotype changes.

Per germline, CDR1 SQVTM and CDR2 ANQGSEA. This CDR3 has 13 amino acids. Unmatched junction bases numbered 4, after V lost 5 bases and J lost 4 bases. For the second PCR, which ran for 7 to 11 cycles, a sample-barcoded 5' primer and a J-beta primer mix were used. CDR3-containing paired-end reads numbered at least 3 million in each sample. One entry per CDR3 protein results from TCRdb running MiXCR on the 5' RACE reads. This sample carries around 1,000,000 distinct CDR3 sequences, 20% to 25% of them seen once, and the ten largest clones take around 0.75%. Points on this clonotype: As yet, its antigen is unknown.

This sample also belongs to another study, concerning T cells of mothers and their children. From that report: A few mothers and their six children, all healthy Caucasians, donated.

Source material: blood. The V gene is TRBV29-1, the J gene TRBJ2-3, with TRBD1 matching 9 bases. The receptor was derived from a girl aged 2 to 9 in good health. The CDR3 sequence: CSVIRTGADTQYF. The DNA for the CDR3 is TGCAGCGTTATCCGGACAGGGGCAGATACGCAGTATTTT.